The T cell receptor beta chain described here comes from a study of cytomegalovirus exposure and HLA in healthy donors (dated by TCRdb to 2016 to 2017). In the study overall: According to an earlier analysis of several hundred of the donors, 150 million to 200 million T cells yielded 100 million or so unique TCR beta sequences and around 300 Gb of sequence data. Across 398 genotyped donors of the cohort, an average of roughly 200,000 unique TCR beta nucleotide sequences per donor were sequenced, and around 20% of those sequences were non-productive. A later analysis re-examined previously published TCR beta repertoires from around 670 donors and added high-resolution HLA genotyping to investigate patterns of TCR occurrence. Of the roughly 390 genotyped donors, over 80% were placed in the genetic ancestry cluster associated with self-reported Caucasian donors. To predict cytomegalovirus infection status, the study brought together high-throughput TCR immunosequencing, statistical association of individual TCRs with disease status, and machine learning. Every discovery cohort repertoire had been produced on one sequencing platform. Because of strong linkage in the cohort, four or five DR-DQ haplotypes were treated as single units for association and clustering. A later genetic analysis took genome-wide SNP genotypes for about 55% of the 666 donors and used that subset as a discovery cohort. The T cell repertoires of around 730 subjects were profiled by immunosequencing and related to cytomegalovirus serostatus. In an earlier analysis of over 550 of the donors, high-throughput TCR beta sequencing was used to judge whether each TCR beta V gene segment behaved as functional or pseudogenic. Both class I and class II loci were covered by HLA typing, at four-digit resolution. An early release that covered about 640 HLA-typed donors contained approximately 320 gigabases of sequencing data and tens of millions of unique TCR sequences. The aim of the study was to test whether cataloging public T cell receptors could identify signatures of past pathogen exposure. Typing coverage varied by locus: about 620-630 donors for A, B, C, DRB1 and DQB1; 522 for DQA1; 606 for DPA1; roughly 470 for DPB1. Donor age, sex, ethnicity and CMV serostatus were compiled alongside the repertoire data. Rather than using new phenotypic data, the later analysis identified candidate immune exposures from TCR beta sequences and from how often those sequences occurred across donors. In addition to the first cohort of around 670 subjects, a separate validation cohort of some 120 different subjects was used. Findings and caveats that apply to the study as a whole: In an earlier analysis of some 500 of the donors, most TCR beta V segments were observed in productive rearrangements about 87% or about 30% of the time, broadly matching IMGT annotations. At a false discovery rate of 0.05, a later analysis linked some 18,000 TCR beta sequences to specific HLA alleles. V-gene and J-gene trimming of TCR beta chains was associated with a missense DCLRE1C variant in a later genetic analysis, and the association was replicated in an independent cohort. Correlated functional status among segregating V segments might be attributable to linkage disequilibrium, but an unknown experimental factor could not be ruled out. A total of 150 to 200 TCR beta chains were listed by the study as associated with cytomegalovirus. Because some donors lacked HLA typing at each locus, the association tests relied only on the typed subset. A further reported finding was that TCR beta sequences accurately predicted the HLA-A and HLA-B alleles for most subjects in the first cohort. In vitro tests confirmed that a few of the cytomegalovirus-associated TCR beta chains recognize cytomegalovirus antigens. Most TCR sequences were observed very rarely across donors, whereas some public TCRs were present in many individuals. Most CMV-associated TCR beta chains appeared to be HLA-restricted in a later analysis, and the HLA associations seemed to be driven largely by CMV exposure. Roughly uniform sequencing depth across donors was assumed in presence/absence analyses, although this assumption may not hold. The authors suggested that the approach could potentially be generalized to other disease states and immunological phenotypes. Some IMGT-functional V segments, including TRBV6-2 and TRBV6-3, could not be told apart with the 87-base-pair reads, so those segments were excluded. This cohort had only TCR beta chains sequenced, and the lack of alpha or paired-chain data limited which features could be detected. Because counts were too low, roughly 16 rarely observed V segments, including chromosome 9 orphons, were left out of the earlier analysis of over 550 of the donors. Compared with equally common non-associated chains, HLA-associated TCR beta chains in a later analysis were more clonally expanded and had lower generation probabilities. A group of highly shared sequence variants was considered likely to be a technical artifact of the sequencing pipeline. A later analysis found that TCR association rates varied across HLA loci, with DRB1 alleles showing the most associated TCRs and HLA-C alleles the fewest. A later genetic analysis reported fewer N-insertions in productive TCRs among donors in an Asian-associated ancestry cluster than the roughly 700-donor mean. The classifier was reported to diagnose cytomegalovirus status with high specificity and sensitivity in both the original and validation cohorts. In a later analysis, several top co-occurrence clusters were reported to appear linked to parvovirus B19, influenza, CMV and Epstein-Barr virus. When HLA alleles, especially DR and DQ, strongly co-occurred, attributing TCR associations to individual alleles was difficult. CMV serostatus was the only immune exposure information available for the cohort.

The germline V gene encodes CDR1 SGHRS and CDR2 YFSETQ. The CDR3 has 14 amino acids, counting the end cysteine and phenylalanine. The sequence is cut down to CDR3 DNA, 42 bases in frame from base 1. On this clone: Its target antigen remains unknown. Base-call qualities are not available, and no considerably larger clone is one nucleotide away.

The library was obtained by the immunoSEQ multiplex PCR assay. For the multiplex PCR, a mixture combining 60 forward primers for TCR Vbeta segments and 13 reverse primers for TCR Jbeta segments was used. The CDR3 region of rearranged TCR beta genes was amplified from genomic DNA by a multiplex PCR assay. On the Illumina HiSeq System, the amplified TCR beta libraries were sequenced as 87-base-pair reads. The authors' analysis ran thus. A later analysis tallied roughly 80 million unique TCR beta chains across the 666 repertoires, and around 9.9 million of those chains were shared by two or more donors. To remove PCR and sequencing errors, raw reads were error-corrected and collapsed into unique sequences using a nearest-neighbor algorithm that merged closely related sequences. To assign V, D and J gene segments, CDR3 sequences were aligned to IMGT reference sequences. For a sequence to be retained, a match of at least six nucleotides to both a V gene segment and a J gene segment was required. A rearrangement was called productive if the CDR3 had no stop codons and remained in frame with V and J, and every other rearrangement was called non-productive. CDR3 was defined according to IMGT convention as the region running from the second conserved V-encoded cysteine to the conserved J-encoded phenylalanine. In an earlier analysis of 500 to 650 of the donors, sequences lacking an unambiguous match to a single V gene segment were excluded. In an earlier analysis of almost 600 of the donors, a V segment was called functional when productive rearrangements were above 56.7%, and segregating when the standard deviation between donors exceeded 5%. To diagnose cytomegalovirus status from the catalog of TCR beta chain sequences, a statistical classification framework was built. A later analysis assigned V and J genes by comparing TCR nucleotide sequences with IMGT/GENE-DB human TR gene sequences. A later analysis assigned CDR3 sequences and most-parsimonious VDJ recombination scenarios with the TCRdist pipeline. In a later analysis, every TCR beta chain was defined by the combination of its CDR3 amino acid sequence and its V-gene family, and reads without a unique V-gene family were dropped. In a later analysis, around 650 highly shared, low-generation-probability nucleotide sequences were removed to address suspected cross-contamination and a sequencing artifact. In a later analysis, a clonal expansion index for each public chain was calculated from normalized within-repertoire ranks of inferred template counts. A later analysis computed generation probabilities with a VDJ recombination model fitted to out-of-frame rearrangements, and checked the results against IGoR. In a later analysis, hypergeometric tests were used to score TCR-TCR, TCR-HLA and TCR-CMV co-occurrence, with a repertoire-size bias correction applied to TCR pairs. To estimate false discovery rates, a later analysis permuted the HLA or CMV assignments 20 times. A later analysis grouped co-occurring TCRs with DBSCAN, adding TCRdist sequence similarity when clustering within HLA-allele-positive subsets. For co-occurrence clustering, repertoires with fewer than 30,000 or more than 120,000 public chains were excluded, along with five repertoires with anomalous nucleotide sharing. Held by TCRdb, this immuneACCESS table contains in-frame sequences only and omits some clones. Under half of the omission traces to an unresolved V gene where checked; the cause of the rest is unknown. Clonal size and the V and J genes are those of that table, whereas D and trimming came from the DNA. This sample holds nearly 110,000 clones; over 75% were observed only once. Around 4% of the sample goes to the ten largest clones.

The cohort was made up of 500 to 800 healthy bone marrow donors. At the time of sampling, all cohort members were nominally healthy, though unrecorded immune exposures were likely present. The donor was CMV seronegative and was included in the group of under 450 seronegative cohort members. A peripheral blood sample was collected from each donor, and TCR beta sequencing was performed on peripheral blood mononuclear cells. The Qiagen DNeasy Blood Extraction Kit was used to extract genomic DNA from the blood cell samples. The origin of this receptor is a male donor in good health and CMV-seronegative. Here the chain combines TRBV5-1 and TRBJ2-5; a confident D gene designation cannot be given. TRBJ2-7 matches the DNA end more closely, so the J call is doubtful. Material: PBMCs. The CDR3 reads CASSLEAASYEQYF. The base sequence is TGCGCCAGCAGCTTGGAGGCGGCTTCCTACGAGCAGTACTTC.